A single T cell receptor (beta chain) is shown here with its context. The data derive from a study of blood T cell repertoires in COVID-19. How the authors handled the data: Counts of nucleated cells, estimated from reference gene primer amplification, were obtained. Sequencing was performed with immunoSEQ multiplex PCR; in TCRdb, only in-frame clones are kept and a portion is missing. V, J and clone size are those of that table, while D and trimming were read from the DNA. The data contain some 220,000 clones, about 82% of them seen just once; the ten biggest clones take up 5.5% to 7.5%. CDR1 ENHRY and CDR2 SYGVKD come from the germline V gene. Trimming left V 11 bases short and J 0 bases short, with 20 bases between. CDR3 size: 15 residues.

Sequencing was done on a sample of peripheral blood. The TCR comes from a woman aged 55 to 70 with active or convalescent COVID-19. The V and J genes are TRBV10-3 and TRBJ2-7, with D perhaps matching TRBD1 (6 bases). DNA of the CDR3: TGTGCCTCGCAGGGGACGGCGCCTTTCTCCTACGAGCAGTACTTC. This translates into CASQGTAPFSYEQYF.